This T cell receptor beta chain was retrieved from a study of blood T cell repertoires in COVID-19. Looking at the study overall: Material from acute and convalescent COVID-19 was sourced from the United States, Italy and Spain. T cells, B-cell-depleted T cells, or PBMCs supplied cDNA or gDNA.

Germline lookup yields CDR1 SGHDN and CDR2 FVKESK. CDR3 length: 16 residues. Trimming cost V 6 bases and J 0 bases; bases outside gene matches: 7. In the authors' workflow: Estimated nucleated cell counts came from reference gene primer amplification. Measured with immunoSEQ multiplex PCR; TCRdb has only the in-frame clones, and not every one. The V and J calls and clone size come from that table; D and trimming were worked out from the DNA. The sample consists of roughly 200,000 clones, 75% to 90% of them appearing once. This chain joins TRBV14 and TRBJ1-3, with TRBD1 matching over 8 bases. This receptor was taken from a woman in her sixties with acute or convalescent COVID-19. The sequenced sample consisted of peripheral blood. The CDR3 reads CASSAGTGRSGNTIYF. In DNA form, the CDR3 reads TGTGCCAGCAGTGCCGGGACAGGCCGCTCTGGAAACACCATATATTTT.